These T cell receptor beta chains were read from a single sample in a study of blood T cells in healthy people across ages. TCRdb reprocessed the 5' RACE reads via MiXCR and lists one record per CDR3 protein. The sample carries 550,000 to 750,000 distinct CDR3 sequences, roughly 20% recorded once. The sequenced material came from blood. The receptors shown here come from a man between 65 and 85 years old in good health. CDR3s leave out the opening cysteine and the closing phenylalanine or tryptophan.

J gene: TRBJ2-3; V gene: TRBV5-4; CDR3 length: 14; CDR3 protein: ASSLDPGRGTDTQY
J gene: .; V gene: TRBV3-1; CDR3 length: 15; CDR3 protein: ASSQDWGTANPYEQY
J gene: TRBJ2-5; V gene: TRBV18; CDR3 length: 12; CDR3 protein: ASSPLVGLETQY
J gene: TRBJ1-5; V gene: TRBV28; CDR3 length: 12; CDR3 protein: ASSLMQGTQPQH
J gene: TRBJ1-5; V gene: TRBV6-6; CDR3 length: 16; CDR3 protein: ASSYPESGTGSNQPQH
J gene: TRBJ2-1; V gene: TRBV20-1; CDR3 length: 12; CDR3 protein: SAQSESSYNEQF
J gene: TRBJ2-3; V gene: TRBV20-1; CDR3 length: 12; CDR3 protein: SALAGGPTDTQY
J gene: TRBJ2-3; V gene: TRBV7-3; CDR3 length: 11; CDR3 protein: ASSLKQLDTQY
J gene: TRBJ2-1; V gene: TRBV5-4; CDR3 length: 14; CDR3 protein: ASSLGNPRTYNEQF
J gene: .; V gene: TRBV29-1; CDR3 length: 14; CDR3 protein: SVEGRQESSYNEQF
J gene: TRBJ1-2; V gene: TRBV6-5; CDR3 length: 10; CDR3 protein: ASTNTVYGYT
J gene: TRBJ1-2; V gene: TRBV2; CDR3 length: 11; CDR3 protein: ASSTGPGEGYT
J gene: TRBJ2-5; V gene: TRBV7-9; CDR3 length: 14; CDR3 protein: ASSLATNRVQETQY
J gene: TRBJ2-7; V gene: TRBV5-1; CDR3 length: 14; CDR3 protein: ASSSLPGQGAHEQY
J gene: TRBJ2-7; V gene: TRBV25-1; CDR3 length: 15; CDR3 protein: ASRGPRSGKSSYEQY
J gene: TRBJ2-7; V gene: TRBV27; CDR3 length: 12; CDR3 protein: ASSSAGGAYEQY
J gene: TRBJ1-1; V gene: TRBV6-2/TRBV6-3; CDR3 length: 12; CDR3 protein: ASSQSLGTAEAF
J gene: TRBJ2-1; V gene: TRBV19; CDR3 length: 13; CDR3 protein: ASTPSSGSYNEQF
J gene: TRBJ2-1; V gene: TRBV7-8; CDR3 length: 13; CDR3 protein: ASSLMGGTYNEQF
J gene: TRBJ2-2; V gene: TRBV19; CDR3 length: 14; CDR3 protein: ASSIPTAGGTGELF
J gene: TRBJ2-2; V gene: TRBV27; CDR3 length: 14; CDR3 protein: ASSLGLAGSHGELF
J gene: TRBJ2-7; V gene: TRBV10-3; CDR3 length: 12; CDR3 protein: AIRPGKDTYEQY
J gene: TRBJ2-5; V gene: TRBV9; CDR3 length: 11; CDR3 protein: ASSGGEQETQY
J gene: TRBJ2-7; V gene: TRBV28; CDR3 length: 9; CDR3 protein: ASSLHIEQY
J gene: TRBJ1-1; V gene: TRBV5-1; CDR3 length: 12; CDR3 protein: ASSLDSQNTEAF
J gene: TRBJ2-2; V gene: TRBV5-1; CDR3 length: 16; CDR3 protein: ASSFKTRNGLNTGELF
J gene: TRBJ2-4; V gene: TRBV28; CDR3 length: 12; CDR3 protein: ASSTPGQGNIQY
J gene: TRBJ2-5; V gene: TRBV3-1; CDR3 length: 12; CDR3 protein: ASGAGAYQETQY
J gene: TRBJ2-7; V gene: TRBV3-1; CDR3 length: 12; CDR3 protein: ASSQRETSYEQY
J gene: TRBJ2-7; V gene: TRBV5-1; CDR3 length: 13; CDR3 protein: ASSWGTGGSYEQY
J gene: TRBJ2-7; V gene: TRBV6-1; CDR3 length: 15; CDR3 protein: ASSRLTSGRAYYEQY
J gene: TRBJ2-3; V gene: TRBV20-1; CDR3 length: 13; CDR3 protein: SATLGLRRTDTQY
J gene: TRBJ2-3; V gene: TRBV5-6; CDR3 length: 11; CDR3 protein: ASRRPETDTQY
J gene: TRBJ2-5; V gene: TRBV2; CDR3 length: 15; CDR3 protein: ASSEARRAVMQETQY
J gene: .; V gene: TRBV7-8; CDR3 length: 13; CDR3 protein: ASSPRQGSNYEQY
J gene: TRBJ2-7; V gene: TRBV12-3/TRBV12-4; CDR3 length: 14; CDR3 protein: ASRLGLAGPNYEQY
J gene: TRBJ2-5; V gene: TRBV7-9; CDR3 length: 12; CDR3 protein: ASSSDLYQETQY
J gene: TRBJ2-3; V gene: TRBV12-3/TRBV12-4; CDR3 length: 14; CDR3 protein: ASSFIAGVVPDTQY
J gene: TRBJ2-3; V gene: TRBV5-1; CDR3 length: 14; CDR3 protein: ASSQISGTSTDTQY
J gene: TRBJ1-5; V gene: TRBV5-1; CDR3 length: 11; CDR3 protein: ASSLAVNQPQH
J gene: TRBJ2-7; V gene: TRBV3-1; CDR3 length: 11; CDR3 protein: ASSPPQGHEQY